This T cell receptor beta chain was documented in a study of T cells in Graves' hyperthyroidism and ophthalmopathy. On this clonotype itself: A single base separates this from a much larger clone, so it may be a read error.

RNA transcripts yielded amplified TCR beta CDR3 regions. First-round RT-PCR with HTBI primers amplified the TCR CDR3 region. TCRdb fed the multiplex PCR reads into MiXCR, producing one record per CDR3 protein. This table holds about 400,000 distinct CDR3 sequences, 20% to 25% found once. CDR1 and CDR2 from the germline V gene are SGHAT and FQDESV (reference sequence). The CDR3 extends over 14 amino acids. V gave up 2 bases and J gave up 9 bases, with 15 bases separating them. The sequenced sample consisted of blood. The sequence derives from a man aged 45 to 65 with Graves' hyperthyroidism. This chain uses TRBV11-1 with TRBJ2-3; no firm D call. CDR3: CASSLPLSATTQYF. CDR3 in DNA: TGTGCCAGCAGCTTACCCCTTAGTGCTACGACGCAGTATTTT. The variable domain in full, completed from reference TRBV11-1 and TRBJ2-3, reads EAEVAQSPRYKITEKSQAVAFWCDPISGHATLYWYRQILGQGPELLVQFQDESVVDDSQLPKDRFSAERLKGVDSTLKIQPAELGDSAMYLCASSLPLSATTQYFGPGTRLTVL.